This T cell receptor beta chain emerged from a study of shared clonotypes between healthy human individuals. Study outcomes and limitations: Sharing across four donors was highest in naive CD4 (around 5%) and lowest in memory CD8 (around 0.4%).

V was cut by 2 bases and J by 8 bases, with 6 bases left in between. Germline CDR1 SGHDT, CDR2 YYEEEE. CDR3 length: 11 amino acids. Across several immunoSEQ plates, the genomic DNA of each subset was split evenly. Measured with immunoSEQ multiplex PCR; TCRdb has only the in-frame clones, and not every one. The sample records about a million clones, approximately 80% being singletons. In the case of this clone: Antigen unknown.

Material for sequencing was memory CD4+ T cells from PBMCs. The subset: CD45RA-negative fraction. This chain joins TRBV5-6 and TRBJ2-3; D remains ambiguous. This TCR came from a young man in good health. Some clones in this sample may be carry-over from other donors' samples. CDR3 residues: CASSFSGTQYF. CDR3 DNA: TGTGCCAGCAGCTTTTCTGGTACGCAGTATTTT.